This TCR beta chain is from a study of cytomegalovirus exposure and HLA in healthy donors. Both 60 Vbeta primers and 13 Jbeta primers went into the PCR. Profiling relied on immunoSEQ multiplex PCR, and the TCRdb table lists in-frame clones only, not all of them. This sample has more than 80,000 clones, with over 75% found just once. CDR1 SGHRS and CDR2 YFSETQ come from the germline V gene. V shed 0 bases and J shed 8 bases, with 11 bases lying between them. The CDR3 covers 14 residues. Sequenced: PBMCs. The V gene is TRBV5-1, the J gene TRBJ1-4, with a tentative D call TRBD1 (5 bases). The origin of this receptor is a female donor in good health and CMV-seropositive. As DNA, the CDR3 is TGCGCCAGCAGCTTGGTTCAGGGTGGGGAAAAACTGTTTTTT. Its translation is CASSLVQGGEKLFF.